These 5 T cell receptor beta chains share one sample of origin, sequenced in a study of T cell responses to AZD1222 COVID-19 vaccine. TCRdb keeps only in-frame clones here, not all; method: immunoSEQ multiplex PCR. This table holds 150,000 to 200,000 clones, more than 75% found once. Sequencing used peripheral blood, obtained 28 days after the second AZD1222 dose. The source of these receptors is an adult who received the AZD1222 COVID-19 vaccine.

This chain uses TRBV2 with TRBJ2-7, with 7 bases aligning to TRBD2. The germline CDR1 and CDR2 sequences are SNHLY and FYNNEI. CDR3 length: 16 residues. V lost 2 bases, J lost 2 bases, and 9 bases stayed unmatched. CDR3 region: CASSERASGLTYEQYF. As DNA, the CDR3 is TGTGCCAGCAGTGAAAGGGCTAGCGGACTGACCTACGAGCAGTACTTC.

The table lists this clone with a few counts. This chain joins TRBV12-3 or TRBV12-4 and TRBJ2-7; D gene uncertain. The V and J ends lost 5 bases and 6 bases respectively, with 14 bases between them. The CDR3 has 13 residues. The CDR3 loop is CASSGFGPREQYF. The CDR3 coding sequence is TGTGCCAGCAGTGGGTTCGGGCCTCGCGAGCAGTACTTC.

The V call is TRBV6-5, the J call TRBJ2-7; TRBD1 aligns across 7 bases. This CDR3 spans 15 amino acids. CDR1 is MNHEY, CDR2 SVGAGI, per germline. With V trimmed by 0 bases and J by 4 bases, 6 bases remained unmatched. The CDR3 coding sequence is TGTGCCAGCAGTTACTCGACCGCAGGGGGTTACGAGCAGTACTTC. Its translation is CASSYSTAGGYEQYF.

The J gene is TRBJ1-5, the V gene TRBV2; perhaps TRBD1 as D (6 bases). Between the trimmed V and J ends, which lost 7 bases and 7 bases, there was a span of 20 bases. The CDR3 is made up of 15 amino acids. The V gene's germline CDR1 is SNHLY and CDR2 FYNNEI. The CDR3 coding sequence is TGTGCCAGCACCCCGGGGGGCGGATTCATCCAGCCCCAGCATTTT. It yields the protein CASTPGGGFIQPQHF.

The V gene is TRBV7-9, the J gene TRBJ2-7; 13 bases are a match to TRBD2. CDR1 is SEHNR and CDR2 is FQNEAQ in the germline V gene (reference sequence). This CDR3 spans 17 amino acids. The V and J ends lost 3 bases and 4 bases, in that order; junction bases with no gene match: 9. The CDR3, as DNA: TGTGCCAGCAGCTTCTTCAGAACTAGCGGGAGGGCATACGAGCAGTACTTC. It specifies CASSFFRTSGRAYEQYF. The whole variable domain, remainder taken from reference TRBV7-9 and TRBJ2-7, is DTGVSQNPRHKITKRGQNVTFRCDPISEHNRLYWYRQTLGQGPEFLTYFQNEAQLEKSRLLSDRFSAERPKGSFSTLEIQRTEQGDSAMYLCASSFFRTSGRAYEQYFGPGTRLTVT.